These 5 T cell receptor beta chains were all obtained from the same sample, sequenced in a study of blood T cell repertoires in COVID-19. The method was immunoSEQ multiplex PCR; TCRdb's version includes in-frame clones alone and lacks a portion of them. This table holds tens of thousands of clones, roughly 84% found once. What was sequenced was peripheral blood. These receptors were collected from an older man with active or convalescent COVID-19.

This sequence joins TRBV28 and TRBJ1-6; 7 bases align to TRBD1. The CDR3 runs to 13 residues. V lost 7 bases and J lost 4; bases outside the gene matches: 1. Germline CDR1 is MDHEN and CDR2 is SYDVKM. The CDR3 sequence is CASKQGYNSPLHF. CDR3 sequence (DNA): TGTGCCAGCAAACAGGGGTATAATTCACCCCTCCACTTT.

The rearrangement joins TRBV19 to TRBJ1-1; D is unresolved. Germline V CDR1 and CDR2: LNHDA, SQIVND (reference sequence). The CDR3 runs to 15 residues. Trimming left V 9 bases short and J 0 bases short, with 17 bases between. The CDR3 bases are TGTGCCAGCAGGCCCGGGCTCGGGGTGAACACTGAAGCTTTCTTT. This encodes CASRPGLGVNTEAFF.

The rearrangement uses TRBV9 and TRBJ2-3; weak D call: TRBD2 (7 bases). The germline CDR1 and CDR2 sequences are SGDLS and YYNGEE. This CDR3 comprises 15 residues. Trimming pared 3 bases from V and 0 bases from J, leaving 11 bases between. This CDR3 reads CASSAGGGSTDTQYF. The DNA of the CDR3 is TGTGCCAGCAGCGCGGGGGGCGGGAGCACAGATACGCAGTATTTT.

This rearrangement joins TRBV19 to TRBJ1-5; TRBD1 agrees at 9 bases. The V gene end was trimmed by 5 bases and the J gene end by 4 bases; junction bases not matched to a gene: 6. CDR3 size: 15 residues. CDR1 LNHDA and CDR2 SQIVND come from the germline V gene (reference sequence). CDR3 in DNA: TGTGCCAGTAGTCTACAGGGGGCAACAAATCAGCCCCAGCATTTT. Residues: CASSLQGATNQPQHF.

The chain combines TRBV29-1 with TRBJ1-1; D uncertain. CDR3 size: 12 residues. V was shortened by 6 bases and J by 1 base, with 9 bases between the two germline ends. The germline gives CDR1 SQVTM, CDR2 ANQGSEA. CDR3 nucleotide sequence: TGCAGCGTACGGGGAACGAACACTGAAGCTTTCTTT. Amino acids: CSVRGTNTEAFF.